Listed here are 11 T cell receptor beta chains from one sample, sequenced in a study of patients and donors after allogeneic stem cell transplantation. TCRdb reprocessed the RT-PCR reads via MiXCR and lists one record per CDR3 protein. The sample has about 160,000 distinct CDR3 sequences, roughly two fifths seen once; the top ten hold approximately 50%. The sequenced sample was blood, either unsorted or a sorted T cell fraction (not recorded which). These receptors were taken from a human donor who was either an allogeneic HSCT recipient or a stem cell or donor lymphocyte infusion donor (not recorded which). It is not recorded whose cells these are; they may come from a transplant donor.

This rearrangement joins TRBV12-3 or TRBV12-4 to TRBJ1-4; no reliable D call. The CDR3 sequence is 12 residues long. V lost 7 bases and J 8 bases, leaving 11 bases between the germline ends. The CDR3, as DNA: TGTGCCAGCAACATCAGAGGGGAAAAACTGTTTTTT. This codes for CASNIRGEKLFF.

This chain joins TRBV24-1 and TRBJ2-1; D remains ambiguous. Germline assignment: CDR1 KGHDR and CDR2 SFDVKD. This CDR3 has 17 amino acids. The V end lost 2 bases, the J end lost 0 bases, and 13 bases lay between the germline ends. CDR3: CATSDSDRAYSYNEQFF. CDR3 DNA sequence: TGTGCCACCAGTGATTCCGACCGGGCCTACTCCTACAATGAGCAGTTCTTC.

The chain recombines TRBV6-5 with TRBJ1-6; 9 bases map to TRBD1. Germline V gene data show CDR1 as MNHEY and CDR2 as SVGAGI. V trimming: 6 bases; J trimming: 14 bases; junction bases outside the gene matches: 11. The CDR3 runs 14 residues. The CDR3 sequence is CASSTGTGYFALHF. CDR3 DNA: TGTGCCAGCAGCACCGGGACAGGGTATTTTGCCCTCCACTTT.

This clonotype was counted a few times. The chain employs TRBV27 and TRBJ1-1; D gene ambiguous. From germline, CDR1 is MNHEY and CDR2 SMNVEV (reference sequence). CDR3 length: 12 residues. Trimming stripped 8 bases from V and 0 bases from J, with 7 bases between. This CDR3 reads CASGILNTEAFF. CDR3 sequence (DNA): TGTGCCAGCGGTATCCTGAACACTGAAGCTTTCTTT.

The chain joins TRBV6-5 to TRBJ2-1, with D perhaps TRBD2 (7 bases). This CDR3 is built from 15 residues. Germline CDR1 reads MNHEY; CDR2 reads SVGAGI. Trimming shortened V by 2 bases and J by 2 bases, and 10 bases separated the two germline ends. The CDR3 DNA sequence: TGTGCCAGCAGTTACCTGGGGGGGCCCTACAATGAGCAGTTCTTC. As protein: CASSYLGGPYNEQFF.

This clonotype occurred a few times. The CDR3 sequence: CASSYSWDNQPQHF. The DNA of the CDR3 is TGTGCCAGCAGTTACTCGTGGGACAATCAGCCCCAGCATTTT. This chain joins TRBV6-2 or TRBV6-3 and TRBJ1-5; D unresolved. The germline V gene has CDR1 MNHEY and CDR2 SVGEGT. The germline V and J ends were trimmed by 0 bases and 3 bases, with 6 bases remaining between them. The CDR3 runs 14 residues.

This clonotype was seen more than once but under ten times. The chain uses TRBV28 and TRBJ2-1, with 12 bases fitting TRBD2. Germline assignment: CDR1 MDHEN and CDR2 SYDVKM. This CDR3 spans 15 amino acids. Trimming took 3 bases from V and 10 from J; bases not matched to a gene: 7. The CDR3 spells CASSFRLAGGREQFF. DNA for the CDR3: TGTGCCAGCAGTTTTAGGCTAGCGGGGGGGCGGGAGCAGTTCTTC. The complete variable domain, with remaining parts taken from reference TRBV28 and TRBJ2-1, reads DVKVTQSSRYLVKRTGEKVFLECVQDMDHENMFWYRQDPGLGLRLIYFSYDVKMKEKGDIPEGYSVSREKKERFSLILESASTNQTSMYLCASSFRLAGGREQFFGPGTRLTVL.

The chain recombines TRBV5-1 with TRBJ2-7; 7 bases are shared with TRBD2. This CDR3 is 14 amino acids long. Per germline, CDR1 SGHRS and CDR2 YFSETQ. Unmatched junction bases numbered 4, after V lost 4 bases and J lost 0 bases. DNA for the CDR3: TGCGCCAGCAGCCTAGGGACTAACTCCTACGAGCAGTACGTC. It yields the protein CASSLGTNSYEQYV.

The chain uses TRBV5-1 and TRBJ1-3; D remains unclear. CDR3 length: 14 amino acids. V was shortened by 5 bases and J by 3 bases, with 12 bases between the two germline ends. The germline V gene has CDR1 SGHRS and CDR2 YFSETQ. The CDR3 is CASREEPFGNTIYF. CDR3 DNA: TGCGCCAGCAGAGAGGAACCGTTTGGAAACACCATATATTTT.

The sample holds a few counts of this clonotype. V and J are TRBV12-3 or TRBV12-4 and TRBJ1-1; a weak D match, TRBD1 (6 bases). V lost 7 bases and J 5 bases, leaving 14 bases between the germline ends. This CDR3 has 13 residues. The CDR3 DNA reads as TGTGCCAGCACTTTGGCCAGGGGTACTGAAGCTTTCTTT. Its translation: CASTLARGTEAFF.

The chain employs TRBV6-5 and TRBJ1-1; D is undetermined. Between the trimmed V and J ends, which lost 2 bases and 6 bases, there was a span of 7 bases. The CDR3 spans 12 residues. The germline CDR1 and CDR2 sequences are MNHEY and SVGAGI. Written as DNA, the CDR3 is TGTGCCAGCAGTTACCGGACTGCTGAAGCTTTCTTT. It encodes CASSYRTAEAFF.